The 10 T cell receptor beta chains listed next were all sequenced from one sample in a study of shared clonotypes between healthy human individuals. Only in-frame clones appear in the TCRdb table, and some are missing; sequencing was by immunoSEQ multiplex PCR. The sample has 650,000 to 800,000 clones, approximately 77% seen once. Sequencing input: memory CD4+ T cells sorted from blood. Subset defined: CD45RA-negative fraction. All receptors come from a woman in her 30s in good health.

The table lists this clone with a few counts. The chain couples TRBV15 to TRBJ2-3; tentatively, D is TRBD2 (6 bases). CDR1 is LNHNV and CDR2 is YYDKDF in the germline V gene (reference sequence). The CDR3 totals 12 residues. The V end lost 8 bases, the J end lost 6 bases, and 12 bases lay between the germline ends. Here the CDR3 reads CATAREGDTQYF. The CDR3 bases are TGTGCCACCGCGCGGGAAGGGGATACGCAGTATTTT. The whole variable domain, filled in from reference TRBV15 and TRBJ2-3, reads DAMVIQNPRYQVTQFGKPVTLSCSQTLNHNVMYWYQQKSSQAPKLLFHYYDKDFNNEADTPDNFQSRRPNTSFCFLDIRSPGLGDTAMYLCATAREGDTQYFGPGTRLTVL.

CDR3 sequence: CASGPTSGTYNEQFF. The CDR3 DNA reads as TGCGCCAGCGGGCCGACTAGCGGGACCTACAATGAGCAGTTCTTC. The rearrangement uses TRBV5-1 and TRBJ2-1; 11 positions agree with TRBD2. The ends lost 7 bases at V and 2 bases at J; junction bases unmatched: 5. Germline CDR1 reads SGHRS; CDR2 reads YFSETQ. This CDR3 spans 15 amino acids.

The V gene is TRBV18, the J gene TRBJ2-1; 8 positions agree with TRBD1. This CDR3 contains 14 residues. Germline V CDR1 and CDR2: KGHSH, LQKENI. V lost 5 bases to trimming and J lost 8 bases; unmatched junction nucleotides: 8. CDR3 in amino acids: CASSRDRTVDEQFF. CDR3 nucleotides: TGTGCCAGCTCAAGGGACAGGACGGTCGATGAGCAGTTCTTC.

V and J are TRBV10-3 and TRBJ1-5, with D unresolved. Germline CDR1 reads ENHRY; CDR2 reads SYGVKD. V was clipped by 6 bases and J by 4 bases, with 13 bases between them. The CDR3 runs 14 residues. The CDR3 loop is CAISRDVGNQPQHF. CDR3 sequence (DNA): TGTGCCATCAGCCGGGATGTGGGGAATCAGCCCCAGCATTTT.

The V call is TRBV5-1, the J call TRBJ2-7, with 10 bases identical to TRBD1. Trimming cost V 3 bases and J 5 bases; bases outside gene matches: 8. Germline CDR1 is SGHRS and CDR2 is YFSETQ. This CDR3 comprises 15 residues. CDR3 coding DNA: TGCGCCAGCAGCTCCTCCGGGACAGGGGTCCACGAGCAGTACTTC. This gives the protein CASSSSGTGVHEQYF. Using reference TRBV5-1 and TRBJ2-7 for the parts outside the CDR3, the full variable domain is KAGVTQTPRYLIKTRGQQVTLSCSPISGHRSVSWYQQTPGQGLQFLFEYFSETQRNKGNFPGRFSGRQFSNSRSEMNVSTLELGDSALYLCASSSSGTGVHEQYFGPGTRLTVT.

The CDR3 DNA reads TGTGCCAGCAGTACCTCTGGAAACACCATATATTTT. Protein: CASSTSGNTIYF. The chain uses TRBV6-5 and TRBJ1-3, with no clear D. V was shortened by 5 bases and J by 0 bases, with 2 bases between the two germline ends. The germline V gene encodes CDR1 MNHEY and CDR2 SVGAGI. The CDR3 loop spans 12 amino acids.

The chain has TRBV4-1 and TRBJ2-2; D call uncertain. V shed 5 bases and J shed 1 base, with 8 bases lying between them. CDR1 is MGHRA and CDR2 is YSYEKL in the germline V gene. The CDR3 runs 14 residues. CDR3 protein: CASSARQNTGELFF. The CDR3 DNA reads TGCGCCAGCAGCGCCAGACAGAACACCGGGGAGCTGTTTTTT.

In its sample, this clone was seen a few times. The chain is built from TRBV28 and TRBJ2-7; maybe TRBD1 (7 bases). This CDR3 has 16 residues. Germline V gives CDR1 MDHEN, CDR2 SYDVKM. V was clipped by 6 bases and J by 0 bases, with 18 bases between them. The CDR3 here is CASSALRGAISYEQYF. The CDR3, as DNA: TGTGCCAGCAGCGCCCTCAGGGGGGCCATCTCCTACGAGCAGTACTTC.

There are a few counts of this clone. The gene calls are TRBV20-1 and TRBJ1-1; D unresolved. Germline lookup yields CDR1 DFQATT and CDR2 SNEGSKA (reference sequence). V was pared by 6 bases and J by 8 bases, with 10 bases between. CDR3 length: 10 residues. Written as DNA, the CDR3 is TGCAGTGCAGAAAGGGAGGAAGCTTTCTTT. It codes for CSAEREEAFF.

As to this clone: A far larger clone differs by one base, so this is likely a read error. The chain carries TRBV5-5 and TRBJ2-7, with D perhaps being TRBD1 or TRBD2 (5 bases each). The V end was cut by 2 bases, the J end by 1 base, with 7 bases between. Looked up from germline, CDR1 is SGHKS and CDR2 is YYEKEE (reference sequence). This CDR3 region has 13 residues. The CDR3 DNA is TGTGCCAGCAGCTTAGAGGGGTCCTACGAGCAGTACTTC. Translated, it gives CASSLEGSYEQYF.